This T cell receptor beta chain was found in a study of T cell changes during pregnancy in multiple sclerosis. CDR1 is SGHAT, CDR2 FQNNGV, per germline. The trim removed 3 bases at V and 6 bases at J, leaving 4 bases unmatched. The CDR3 is 13 residues long. The assay was immunoSEQ multiplex PCR, and TCRdb's table has in-frame clones only and misses some. The repertoire has some 37,000 clones, around nine tenths of them found once; the top ten carry 0.5% to 0.65%. The source was CD4+ T cells from peripheral blood mononuclear cells, collected in the first trimester of pregnancy. The TCR comes from a female donor with multiple sclerosis, enrolled in a pregnancy study. The rearrangement uses TRBV11-2 and TRBJ2-7, with 8 nucleotides matching TRBD2. The CDR3 loop reads CASSLELAVEQYF. CDR3 nucleotide sequence: TGTGCCAGCAGCTTGGAACTAGCGGTCGAGCAGTACTTC.